This T cell receptor (beta chain) was recorded in a study of CD8 T cells in ankylosing spondylitis. Each CDR3 protein is one row after TCRdb ran MiXCR on the 5' RACE reads. The sample consists of hundreds of thousands of distinct CDR3 sequences, over 8.5% of them appearing once. CDR1 is KGHSH and CDR2 is LQKENI in the germline V gene. The CDR3 is 15 residues long. Trimming stripped 6 bases from V and 4 bases from J, with 16 bases between. This receptor was obtained from a male donor with ankylosing spondylitis or in good health (not recorded which). This chain connects TRBV18 to TRBJ1-3; tentative D call: TRBD1 (5 bases). The material sequenced was blood, either unsorted or a sorted T cell fraction (not recorded which). CDR3 sequence reads: CASSPRDLAGNTIYF. The CDR3 DNA follows: TGTGCCAGCTCGCCTAGGGACCTCGCCGGAAACACCATATATTTT.